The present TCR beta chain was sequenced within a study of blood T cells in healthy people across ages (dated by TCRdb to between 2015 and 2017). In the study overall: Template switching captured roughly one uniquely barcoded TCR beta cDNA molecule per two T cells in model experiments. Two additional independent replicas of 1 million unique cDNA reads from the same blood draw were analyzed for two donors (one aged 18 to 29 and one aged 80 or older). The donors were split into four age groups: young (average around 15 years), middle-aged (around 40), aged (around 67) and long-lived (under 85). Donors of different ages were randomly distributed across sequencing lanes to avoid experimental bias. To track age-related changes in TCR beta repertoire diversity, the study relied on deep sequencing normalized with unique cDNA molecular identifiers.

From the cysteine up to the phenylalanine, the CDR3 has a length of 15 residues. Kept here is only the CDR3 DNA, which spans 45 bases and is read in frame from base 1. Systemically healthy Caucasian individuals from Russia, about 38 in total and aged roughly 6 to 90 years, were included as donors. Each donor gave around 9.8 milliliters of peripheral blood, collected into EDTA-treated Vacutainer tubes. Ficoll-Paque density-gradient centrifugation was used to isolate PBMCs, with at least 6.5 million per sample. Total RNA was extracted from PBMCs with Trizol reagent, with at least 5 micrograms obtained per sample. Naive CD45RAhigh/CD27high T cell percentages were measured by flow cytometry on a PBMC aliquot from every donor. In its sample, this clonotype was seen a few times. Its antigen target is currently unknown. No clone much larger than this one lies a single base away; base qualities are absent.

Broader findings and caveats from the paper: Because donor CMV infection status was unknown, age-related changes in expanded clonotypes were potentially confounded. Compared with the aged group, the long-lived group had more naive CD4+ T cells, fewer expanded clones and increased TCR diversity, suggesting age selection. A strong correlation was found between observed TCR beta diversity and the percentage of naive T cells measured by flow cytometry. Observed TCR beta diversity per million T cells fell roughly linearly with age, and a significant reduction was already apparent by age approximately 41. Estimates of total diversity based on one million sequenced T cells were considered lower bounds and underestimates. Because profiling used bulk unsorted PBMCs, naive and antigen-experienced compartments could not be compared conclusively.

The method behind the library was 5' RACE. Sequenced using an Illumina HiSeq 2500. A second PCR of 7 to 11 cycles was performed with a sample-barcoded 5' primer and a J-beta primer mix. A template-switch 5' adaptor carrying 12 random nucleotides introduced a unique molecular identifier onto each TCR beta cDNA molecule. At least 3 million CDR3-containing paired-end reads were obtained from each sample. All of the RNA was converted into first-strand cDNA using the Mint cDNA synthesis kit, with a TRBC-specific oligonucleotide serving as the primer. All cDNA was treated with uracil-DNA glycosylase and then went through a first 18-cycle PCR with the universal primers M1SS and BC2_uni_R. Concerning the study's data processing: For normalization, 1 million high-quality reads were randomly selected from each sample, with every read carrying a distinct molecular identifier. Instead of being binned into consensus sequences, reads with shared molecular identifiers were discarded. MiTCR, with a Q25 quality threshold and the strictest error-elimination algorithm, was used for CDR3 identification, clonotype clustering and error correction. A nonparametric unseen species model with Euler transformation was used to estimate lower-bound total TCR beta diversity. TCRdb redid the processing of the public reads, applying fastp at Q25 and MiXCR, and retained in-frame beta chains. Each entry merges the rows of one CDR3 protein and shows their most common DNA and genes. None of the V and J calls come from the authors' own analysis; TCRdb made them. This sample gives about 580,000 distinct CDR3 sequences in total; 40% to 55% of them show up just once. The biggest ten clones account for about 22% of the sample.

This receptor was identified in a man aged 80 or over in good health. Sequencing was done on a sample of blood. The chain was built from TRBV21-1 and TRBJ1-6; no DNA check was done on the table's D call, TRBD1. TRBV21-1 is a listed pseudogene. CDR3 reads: CASSKEGQGNSPLHF. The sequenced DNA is TGTGCCAGCAGCAAAGAGGGGCAGGGTAATTCACCCCTCCACTTT.